This is a list of T cell receptor beta chains from one sample in a study of cytotoxic CD8 clonotypes in ibrutinib-treated CLL. Profiled with immunoSEQ multiplex PCR; TCRdb holds only in-frame clones, not every one. The repertoire holds approximately 140,000 clones, 91% seen once, with approximately 11% in the top ten. The sample was PBMCs, taken after 12 months of ibrutinib treatment. The receptor source for this set is a human donor with chronic lymphocytic leukemia. The CDR3 runs from the conserved cysteine through the conserved F or W. D genes are given only for firm matches. Some rows mark clone size as missing; the rest say once, few, many or name a class of expanded clone.

d_gene	v_gene	abundance	j_gene	CDR3nt	CDR3aa
NA	TRBV18	NA	TRBJ2-7	TGTGCCAGCTCAGCAGCGGGTGACCCTTACGAGCAGTACTTC	CASSAAGDPYEQYF
NA	TRBV2	NA	TRBJ2-7	TGTGCCAGCAGTGGTCCTGGGGGAGCGCCCGAGCAGTACTTC	CASSGPGGAPEQYF
NA	TRBV6-5	NA	TRBJ2-3	TGTGCCAGCGGACTCAGGGAATTTACGCAGTATTTT	CASGLREFTQYF
NA	TRBV29-1	NA	TRBJ1-2	TGCAGCGCTCACACAGGAAACTATGGCTACACCTTC	CSAHTGNYGYTF
NA	TRBV7-3	NA	TRBJ2-5	TGTGCCAGCAGCTTAGAGGACAGCCTACGGAAGTACTTC	CASSLEDSLRKYF
TRBD2	TRBV28	NA	TRBJ2-3	TGTGCCAGCACCGGGACTAGACTCACAGATACGCAGTATTTT	CASTGTRLTDTQYF
TRBD1	TRBV30	NA	TRBJ2-7	TGTGCCAAACAGGGGCCACCCTACGAGCAGTACTTC	CAKQGPPYEQYF
NA	TRBV9	NA	TRBJ1-4	TGTGCCAGCAGCGTGGCACCCCGAGGGACTAATGAAAAACTGTTTTTT	CASSVAPRGTNEKLFF
NA	TRBV6-5	once	TRBJ1-1	TGTGCCAGCAGATCCCAAAGATGGGGTAACACTGAAGCTTTCTTT	CASRSQRWGNTEAFF
TRBD2	TRBV7-2	NA	TRBJ2-5	TGTGCCAGCAGCTTAGATGTGGGACTAGCGGGCGGGGAAGAGACCCAGTACTTC	CASSLDVGLAGGEETQYF
TRBD2	TRBV13	NA	TRBJ2-4	TGTGCCAGCAGCCGGGGGGTAGCCAAAAACATTCAGTACTTC	CASSRGVAKNIQYF
NA	TRBV19	NA	TRBJ2-7	TGTGCCAGTAGTATCGTAGGAAGCTCCTACGAGCAGTACTTC	CASSIVGSSYEQYF
NA	TRBV5-1	NA	TRBJ1-2	TGCGCCAGCAGACAGGCCCTGGAGGATGGCTACACCTTC	CASRQALEDGYTF
TRBD1	TRBV4-1	NA	TRBJ2-5	TGCGCCAGCAGCCAGGGGACAGGGACCCAAGAGACCCAGTACTTC	CASSQGTGTQETQYF
NA	TRBV7-9	NA	TRBJ2-7	TGTGCCAGCACCTCAGACTACGAGCAGTACTTC	CASTSDYEQYF
TRBD2	TRBV7-3	NA	TRBJ2-5	TGTGCCAGCAGTTTAGCGGGAGAGGGGGAGACCCAGTACTTC	CASSLAGEGETQYF
NA	TRBV2	NA	TRBJ1-5	TGTGCCAGTGACCCTTCAGGGGTTAGCAATCAGCCCCAGCATTTT	CASDPSGVSNQPQHF
NA	TRBV21-1	once	TRBJ1-4	TGTGCCAGCAGCAAATCAGTGGCCACTAATGAAAAACTGTTTTTT	CASSKSVATNEKLFF
TRBD1	TRBV7-2	NA	TRBJ2-1	TGTGCCAGCAGCAGACGGACAGGTAGCCTCAATGAGCAGTTCTTC	CASSRRTGSLNEQFF
NA	TRBV27	NA	TRBJ1-5	TGTGCCAGCAGCCGGTGGGGATCCGGGAGCAATCAGCCCCAGCATTTT	CASSRWGSGSNQPQHF
NA	TRBV19	NA	TRBJ2-7	TGTGCCAGTAGTATAGATTTCAGTAGCTCCTACGAGCAGTACTTC	CASSIDFSSSYEQYF
NA	TRBV18	few	TRBJ2-2	TGTGCCAGCTCAGCCGGACGACTAGCGAACACCGGGGAGCTGTTTTTT	CASSAGRLANTGELFF
NA	TRBV10-3	few	TRBJ1-5	TGTGCCATCGGGCAGGACAATCAGCCCCAGCATTTT	CAIGQDNQPQHF
TRBD1	TRBV29-1	NA	TRBJ2-7	TGCAGCGTTGGCTCTTTGACAGGGGCCGAGCAGTACTTC	CSVGSLTGAEQYF
TRBD2	TRBV9	NA	TRBJ2-7	TGTGCCAGCAGTAAGCGGGACTCCTACGAGCAGTACTTC	CASSKRDSYEQYF
TRBD1	TRBV11-2	NA	TRBJ1-3	TGTGCCAGCAGCTGGGGGACAGCTGGAAACACCATATATTTT	CASSWGTAGNTIYF
TRBD1	TRBV6-5	NA	TRBJ1-2	TGTGCCAGCAGAAAGGGACAGGGTTATGGCTACACCTTC	CASRKGQGYGYTF
NA	TRBV4-1	once	TRBJ1-1	TGCGCCAGCAGCCAGCGGGAGTTGACTGAAGCTTTCTTT	CASSQRELTEAFF
NA	TRBV6-6	NA	TRBJ1-1	TGTGCCAGCAGTTACATGTTGGGAGGGGGTAGCACTGAAGCTTTCTTT	CASSYMLGGGSTEAFF